These T cell receptor beta chains were read from a single sample in a study of early T cells in non-severe SARS-CoV-2 infection. One entry per CDR3 protein, called by TCRdb with MiXCR from the 5' RACE reads. The sample yields about 64,000 distinct CDR3 sequences, about 11% seen once. Specimen: whole blood, collected at baseline. Receptors originate from an adult who was a healthcare worker with PCR-confirmed SARS-CoV-2 infection or an uninfected control (not recorded which). CDR3s include the opening cysteine and the closing phenylalanine or tryptophan. D genes are given only for firm matches.

V	D	J	CDR3
TRBV12-3/TRBV12-4	TRBD1	TRBJ2-1	CASRLRDRERNEQFF
TRBV6-1	NA	TRBJ1-2	CASPRQSF
TRBV19	TRBD2	TRBJ2-1	CASSPSGGPNEQFF
TRBV3-1	NA	TRBJ2-1	CASSPPLAAEQFF
TRBV7-2	NA	TRBJ2-1	CASSLHWEQFF
TRBV20-1	NA	TRBJ1-1	CSARDYVEAFF
TRBV19	NA	TRBJ1-5	CASSIQRNQPQHF
TRBV11-2	NA	TRBJ2-2	CASSLFSNTGELFF
TRBV7-2	NA	TRBJ2-2	CASSFAANTGELFF
TRBV2	NA	TRBJ1-4	CASSHRSLALALNEKLFF
TRBV7-9	TRBD2	TRBJ2-4	CASSPTSGGRSPLAKNIQYF
TRBV5-1	TRBD2	TRBJ2-3	CASSPPRGGASPDTQYF
TRBV6-5	TRBD1	TRBJ2-7	CASSYSTGTYEQYF
TRBV7-2	NA	TRBJ1-2	CASSIQGNYGYTF
TRBV12-3/TRBV12-4	NA	TRBJ2-7	CASSWGSYEQYF
TRBV2	NA	TRBJ1-1	CASSVKEAVTEAFF
TRBV3-1	NA	TRBJ1-2	CASSQDDYGYTF
TRBV7-6	TRBD1	TRBJ2-1	CASSLMDRGEDNEQFF
TRBV7-2	TRBD2	TRBJ2-3	CASSGRLAGVTDTQYF
TRBV30	TRBD1	TRBJ1-6	CAWSVILGQPAAKGSPLHF
TRBV5-4	NA	TRBJ2-3	CASSSNGAPRDTQYF
TRBV29-1	TRBD1	TRBJ1-1	CSVHQTGWYTEAFF
TRBV7-8	TRBD1	TRBJ2-6	CASSLQQGARPSGANVLTF
TRBV24-1	NA	TRBJ2-3	CATSAGAGNTDTQYF
TRBV6-1	TRBD1	TRBJ2-7	CANRTGWTYEQYF
TRBV11-1	NA	TRBJ2-7	CASSLALAGSEQYF
TRBV18	NA	TRBJ1-2	CASSLFLWARVNYGYTF
TRBV3-1	NA	TRBJ1-2	CASSRGRDIANYGYTF
TRBV2	NA	TRBJ2-3	CASSEGRAAGASTDTQYF
TRBV12-3/TRBV12-4	TRBD1	TRBJ2-3	CASSPGQGATKYF
TRBV20-1	NA	TRBJ1-5	CSARDHLRGGSNQPQHF
TRBV29-1	TRBD1	TRBJ1-1	CSVNRGKTEAFF
TRBV28	TRBD1	TRBJ2-7	CASRFPGTGVNEQYF
TRBV5-6	TRBD1	TRBJ2-5	CASSSADRAQETQYF
TRBV5-4	NA	TRBJ1-2	CASRGGYGYTF
TRBV5-1	NA	TRBJ2-3	CASTAGRSQDTQFF